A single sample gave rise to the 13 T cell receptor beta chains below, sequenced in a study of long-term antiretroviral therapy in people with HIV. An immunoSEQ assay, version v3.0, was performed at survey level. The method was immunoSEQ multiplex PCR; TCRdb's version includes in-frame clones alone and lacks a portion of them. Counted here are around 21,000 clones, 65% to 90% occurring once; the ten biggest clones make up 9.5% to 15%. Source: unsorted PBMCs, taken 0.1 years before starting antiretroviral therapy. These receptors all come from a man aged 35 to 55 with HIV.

Written as DNA, the CDR3 is TGCGCCAGCAGCCAACCTACACGGGCAGCAGGGGAGCTGTTTTTT. Translated, it gives CASSQPTRAAGELFF. The V and J genes are TRBV4-1 and TRBJ2-2; D uncertain. The CDR3 length is 15 residues. Between the trimmed V and J ends, which lost 2 bases and 8 bases, there was a span of 15 bases. Germline CDR1 reads MGHRA; CDR2 reads YSYEKL.

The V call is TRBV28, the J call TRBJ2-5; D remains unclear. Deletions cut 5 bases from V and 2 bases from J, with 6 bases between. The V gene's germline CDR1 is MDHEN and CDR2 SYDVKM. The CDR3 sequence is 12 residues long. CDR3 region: CASSGIQETQYF. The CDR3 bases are TGTGCCAGCAGTGGGATTCAAGAGACCCAGTACTTC.

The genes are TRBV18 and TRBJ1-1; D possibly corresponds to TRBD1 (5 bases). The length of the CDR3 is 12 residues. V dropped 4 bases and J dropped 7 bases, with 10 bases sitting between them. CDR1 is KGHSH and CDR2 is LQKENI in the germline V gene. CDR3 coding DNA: TGTGCCAGCTCACGGGACGGGAATGAAGCTTTCTTT. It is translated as CASSRDGNEAFF.

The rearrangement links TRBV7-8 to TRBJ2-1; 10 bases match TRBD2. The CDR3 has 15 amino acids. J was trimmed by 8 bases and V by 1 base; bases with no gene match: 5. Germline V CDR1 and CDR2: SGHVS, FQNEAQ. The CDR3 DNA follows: TGTGCCAGCAGCTTAGGAGCGGGAGGGCTCCATGAGCAGTTCTTC. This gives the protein CASSLGAGGLHEQFF. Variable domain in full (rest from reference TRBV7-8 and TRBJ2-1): GAGVSQSPRYKVAKRGQDVALRCDPISGHVSLFWYQQALGQGPEFLTYFQNEAQLDKSGLPSDRFFAERPEGSVSTLKIQRTQQEDSAVYLCASSLGAGGLHEQFFGPGTRLTVL.

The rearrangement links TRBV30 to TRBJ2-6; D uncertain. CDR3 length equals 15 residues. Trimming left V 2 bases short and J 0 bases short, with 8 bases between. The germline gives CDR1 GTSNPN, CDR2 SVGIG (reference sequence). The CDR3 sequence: CAWSRSASGANVLTF. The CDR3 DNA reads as TGTGCCTGGAGTCGGAGCGCCTCTGGGGCCAACGTCCTGACTTTC.

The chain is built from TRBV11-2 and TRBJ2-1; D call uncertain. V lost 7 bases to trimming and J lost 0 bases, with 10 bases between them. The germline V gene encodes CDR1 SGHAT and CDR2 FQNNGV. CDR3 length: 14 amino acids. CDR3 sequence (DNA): TGTGCCAGCACCGCGGCCCGCTCCTACAATGAGCAGTTCTTC. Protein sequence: CASTAARSYNEQFF.

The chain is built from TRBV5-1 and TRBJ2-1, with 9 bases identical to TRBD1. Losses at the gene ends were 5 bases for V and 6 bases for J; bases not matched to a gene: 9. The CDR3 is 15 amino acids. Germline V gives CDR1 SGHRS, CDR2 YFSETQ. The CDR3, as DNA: TGCGCCAGCAGATCCACCGGGACAGGGATCAATGAGCAGTTCTTC. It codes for CASRSTGTGINEQFF.

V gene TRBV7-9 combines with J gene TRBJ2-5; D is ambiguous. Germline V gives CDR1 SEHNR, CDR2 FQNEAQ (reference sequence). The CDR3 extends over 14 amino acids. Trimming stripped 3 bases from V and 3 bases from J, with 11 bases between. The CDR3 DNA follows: TGTGCCAGCAGCTTGGGTCTCCTAAAAGAGACCCAGTACTTC. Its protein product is CASSLGLLKETQYF. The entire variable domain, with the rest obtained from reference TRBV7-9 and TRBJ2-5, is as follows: DTGVSQNPRHKITKRGQNVTFRCDPISEHNRLYWYRQTLGQGPEFLTYFQNEAQLEKSRLLSDRFSAERPKGSFSTLEIQRTEQGDSAMYLCASSLGLLKETQYFGPGTRLLVL.

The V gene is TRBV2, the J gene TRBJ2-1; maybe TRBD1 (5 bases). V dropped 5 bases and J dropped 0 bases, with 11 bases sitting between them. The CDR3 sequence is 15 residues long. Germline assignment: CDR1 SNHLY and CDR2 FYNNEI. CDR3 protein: CASSQGPSSYNEQFF. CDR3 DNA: TGTGCCAGCAGTCAGGGTCCGAGCTCCTACAATGAGCAGTTCTTC.

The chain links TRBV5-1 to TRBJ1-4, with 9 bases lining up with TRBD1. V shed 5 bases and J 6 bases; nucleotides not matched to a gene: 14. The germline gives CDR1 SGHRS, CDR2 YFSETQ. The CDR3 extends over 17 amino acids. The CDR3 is CASRLGQGRVLYEKLFF. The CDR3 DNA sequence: TGCGCCAGCAGACTTGGACAGGGGAGAGTTTTATATGAAAAACTGTTTTTT.

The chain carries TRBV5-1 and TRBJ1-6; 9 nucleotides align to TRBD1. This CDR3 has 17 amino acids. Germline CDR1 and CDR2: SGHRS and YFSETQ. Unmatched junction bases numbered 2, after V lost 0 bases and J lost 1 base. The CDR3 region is CASSLAGTGSYNSPLHF. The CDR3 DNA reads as TGCGCCAGCAGCTTGGCCGGGACAGGGTCCTATAATTCACCCCTCCACTTT. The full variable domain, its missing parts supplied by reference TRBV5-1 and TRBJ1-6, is KAGVTQTPRYLIKTRGQQVTLSCSPISGHRSVSWYQQTPGQGLQFLFEYFSETQRNKGNFPGRFSGRQFSNSRSEMNVSTLELGDSALYLCASSLAGTGSYNSPLHFGNGTRLTVT.

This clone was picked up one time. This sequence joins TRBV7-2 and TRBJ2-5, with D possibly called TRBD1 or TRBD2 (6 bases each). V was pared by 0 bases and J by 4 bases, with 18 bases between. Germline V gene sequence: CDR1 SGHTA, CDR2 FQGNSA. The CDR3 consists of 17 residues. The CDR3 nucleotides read TGTGCCAGCAGCTTAGCGCCGTGGGGGGCGGGTAGAGAGACCCAGTACTTC. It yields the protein CASSLAPWGAGRETQYF.

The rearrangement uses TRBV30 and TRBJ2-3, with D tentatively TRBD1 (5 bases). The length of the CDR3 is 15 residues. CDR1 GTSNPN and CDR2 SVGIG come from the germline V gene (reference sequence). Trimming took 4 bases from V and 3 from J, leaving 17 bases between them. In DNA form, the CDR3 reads TGTGCCTGGAAAGTAGGGGCCCATAGGACAGATACGCAGTATTTT. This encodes CAWKVGAHRTDTQYF.